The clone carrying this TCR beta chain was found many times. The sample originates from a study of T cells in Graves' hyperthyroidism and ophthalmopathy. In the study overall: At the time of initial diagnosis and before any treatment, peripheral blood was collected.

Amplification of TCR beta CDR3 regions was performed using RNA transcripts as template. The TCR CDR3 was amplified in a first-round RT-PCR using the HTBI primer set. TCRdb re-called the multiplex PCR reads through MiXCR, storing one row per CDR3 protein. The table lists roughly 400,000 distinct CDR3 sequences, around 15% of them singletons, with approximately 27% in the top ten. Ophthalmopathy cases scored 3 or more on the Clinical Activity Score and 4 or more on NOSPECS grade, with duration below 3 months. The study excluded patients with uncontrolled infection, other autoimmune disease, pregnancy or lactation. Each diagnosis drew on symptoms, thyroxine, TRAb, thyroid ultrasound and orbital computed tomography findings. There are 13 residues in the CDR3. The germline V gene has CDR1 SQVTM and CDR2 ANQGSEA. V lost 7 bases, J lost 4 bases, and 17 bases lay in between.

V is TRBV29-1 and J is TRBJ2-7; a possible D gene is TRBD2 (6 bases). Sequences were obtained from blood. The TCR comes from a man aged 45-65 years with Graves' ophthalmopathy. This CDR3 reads CSGLGGKGYEQYF. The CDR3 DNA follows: TGCAGCGGATTGGGCGGGAAGGGGTACGAGCAGTACTTC.